The clone carrying this T cell receptor (beta chain) was seen only a few times. This sample is part of a study of cytomegalovirus exposure and HLA in healthy donors. The CDR3 extends over 15 amino acids. V gave up 1 base and J gave up 0 bases, with 10 bases separating them. Germline CDR1 SGHTA, CDR2 FQGNSA. PCR used 60 Vbeta primers and 13 Jbeta primers. Using immunoSEQ multiplex PCR, the repertoire was profiled, and TCRdb retains in-frame clones only, with some absent. The sample yields some 150,000 clones, around 82% seen once. The TCR sequence derives from a man in his forties or fifties in good health and CMV-seropositive. This chain uses TRBV7-2 with TRBJ2-7; D is ambiguous. Sequencing was performed on PBMCs. This CDR3 reads CASSLVLSSSYEQYF. The CDR3 DNA sequence: TGTGCCAGCAGCTTAGTTCTCTCGAGCTCCTACGAGCAGTACTTC.